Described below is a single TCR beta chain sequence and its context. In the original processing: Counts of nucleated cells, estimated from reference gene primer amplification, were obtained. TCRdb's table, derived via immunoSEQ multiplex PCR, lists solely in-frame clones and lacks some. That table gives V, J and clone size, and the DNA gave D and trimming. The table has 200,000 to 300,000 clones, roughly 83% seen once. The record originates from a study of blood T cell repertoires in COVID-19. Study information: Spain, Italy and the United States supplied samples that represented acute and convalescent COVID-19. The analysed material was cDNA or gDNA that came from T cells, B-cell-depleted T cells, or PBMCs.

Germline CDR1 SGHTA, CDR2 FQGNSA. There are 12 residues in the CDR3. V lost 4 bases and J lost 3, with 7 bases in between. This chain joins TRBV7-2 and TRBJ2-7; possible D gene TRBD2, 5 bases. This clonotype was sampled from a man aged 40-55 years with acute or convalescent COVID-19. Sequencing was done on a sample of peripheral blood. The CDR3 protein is CASSSAGYEQYF. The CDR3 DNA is TGTGCCAGCAGCTCGGCGGGCTACGAGCAGTACTTC.